This note documents a single TCR beta chain sequence. The sample is drawn from a study of blood T cell repertoires in COVID-19. Study as a whole: PBMCs, B-cell-depleted T cells, or T cells provided the cDNA or gDNA that made up the material.

CDR3 size: 14 residues. Germline CDR1 is SQVTM and CDR2 is ANQGSEA. V lost 5 bases to trimming and J lost 7 bases; unmatched junction nucleotides: 9. Clinical histories supplied by participants themselves formed the basis of cohort assignment. Repertoires were generated with immunoSEQ multiplex PCR, while TCRdb's copy carries only in-frame clones and drops some. The data hold over 200,000 clones, with approximately 90% observed a single time. This chain connects TRBV29-1 to TRBJ2-1, with TRBD1 matching 9 bases. This TCR was sampled from a man aged 35-49 years who had recovered from COVID-19. The sequencing input was PBMCs or T cells enriched from blood (not recorded which). As DNA, the CDR3 is TGCAGCGTTATGACCGGGACAGGGAGGAATGAGCAGTTCTTC. Protein sequence: CSVMTGTGRNEQFF.